The 27 T cell receptor beta chains reported below all come from one sample, sequenced in a study of T cell changes during pregnancy in multiple sclerosis. TCRdb's copy holds only in-frame clones and misses some; the assay was immunoSEQ multiplex PCR. The sample includes about 86,000 clones, approximately 90% of them seen just once. The sample consisted of peripheral blood, taken in the first trimester of pregnancy. The receptors shown here come from a female donor in good health, enrolled as a control in a pregnancy study.

The chain employs TRBV6-5 and TRBJ1-1; TRBD1 aligns across 9 bases. The CDR3 is 15 amino acids. With 2 bases clipped from V and 5 bases from J, the junction kept 6 bases outside the gene matches. CDR1 and CDR2 from the germline V gene are MNHEY and SVGAGI. The CDR3 DNA follows: TGTGCCAGCAGTTACATACAGGGGGCGAGAACTGAAGCTTTCTTT. Translation gives CASSYIQGARTEAFF.

The chain is built from TRBV7-8 and TRBJ2-3, with 7 bases that match TRBD2. Trimming at V came to 6 bases and at J to 4 bases, leaving 10 bases not matched to a gene. This CDR3 comprises 15 residues. Germline V lookup: CDR1 SGHVS, CDR2 FQNEAQ. CDR3 sequence reads: CASRSSGGGADTQYF. CDR3 DNA sequence: TGTGCCAGCAGATCCTCGGGGGGAGGAGCAGATACGCAGTATTTT.

The chain joins TRBV18 to TRBJ2-7; weak D call: TRBD2 (5 bases). Trimming stripped 4 bases from V and 6 bases from J, with 16 bases between. The CDR3 totals 14 residues. Germline V lookup: CDR1 KGHSH, CDR2 LQKENI. The CDR3, as DNA: TGTGCCAGCTCACAGACCCGGGTCCGGGGCGAGCAGTACTTC. It yields the protein CASSQTRVRGEQYF.

This sequence joins TRBV11-2 and TRBJ2-5, with TRBD2 matching 14 bases. The CDR3 has 18 residues. V dropped 5 bases and J dropped 4; count of bases not matched to a gene: 12. Per germline, CDR1 SGHAT and CDR2 FQNNGV. CDR3: CASSLGTSGGSGGETQYF. In DNA, the CDR3 is TGTGCCAGCAGCCTCGGGACTAGCGGGGGTAGCGGTGGAGAGACCCAGTACTTC. Together with reference TRBV11-2 and TRBJ2-5, the CDR3 gives the full variable domain: EAGVAQSPRYKIIEKRQSVAFWCNPISGHATLYWYQQILGQGPKLLIQFQNNGVVDDSQLPKDRFSAERLKGVDSTLKIQPAKLEDSAVYLCASSLGTSGGSGGETQYFGPGTRLLVL.

The table lists this clone with a count of one. The J gene is TRBJ2-5, the V gene TRBV7-2, with TRBD2 matching over 7 bases. V gave up 1 base and J gave up 2 bases; unmatched junction bases: 1. Per germline, CDR1 SGHTA and CDR2 FQGNSA. CDR3 length equals 14 residues. CDR3 sequence (DNA): TGTGCCAGCAGCTTAGGGGGGGGGCAAGAGACCCAGTACTTC. Translated, it gives CASSLGGGQETQYF.

This chain links TRBV19 with TRBJ2-1; 11 bases are shared with TRBD1. The V gene end was trimmed by 3 bases and the J gene end by 2 bases; junction bases not matched to a gene: 0. Germline CDR1 is LNHDA and CDR2 is SQIVND (reference sequence). The CDR3 has 15 amino acids. In nucleotides, the CDR3 is TGTGCCAGTAGTATGGGACAGGGGGCCTACAATGAGCAGTTCTTC. It yields the protein CASSMGQGAYNEQFF.

V and J are TRBV4-1 and TRBJ1-4; a possible D gene is TRBD1 (5 bases). V shed 2 bases and J shed 5 bases, with 15 bases lying between them. The CDR3 consists of 16 residues. Germline CDR1 reads MGHRA; CDR2 reads YSYEKL. In DNA form, the CDR3 reads TGCGCCAGCAGCCAAAGGGGAGGGCAGGGAAATGAAAAACTGTTTTTT. It is translated as CASSQRGGQGNEKLFF.

The genes are TRBV27 and TRBJ2-7, with D maybe TRBD1 (6 bases). The germline CDR1 and CDR2 sequences are MNHEY and SMNVEV (reference sequence). The CDR3 sequence is 14 residues long. V lost 9 bases and J lost 4, with 19 bases in between. The CDR3 protein is CARSFRDTRYEQYF. CDR3 DNA: TGTGCCAGAAGCTTTCGGGACACGCGTTACGAGCAGTACTTC.

CDR3 in amino acids: CASTGRANEKLFF. The CDR3 DNA is TGTGCCAGCACGGGCAGGGCTAATGAAAAACTGTTTTTT. The chain carries TRBV27 and TRBJ1-4; weak D call: TRBD1 (5 bases). The CDR3 runs 13 residues. Germline V gene lookup returns CDR1 MNHEY and CDR2 SMNVEV (reference sequence). Between the trimmed V and J ends, which lost 7 bases and 3 bases, there was a span of 9 bases.

The rearrangement uses TRBV6-5 and TRBJ1-1; no firm D call. The CDR3 length is 12 residues. Trimming took 7 bases from V and 1 from J, leaving 7 bases between them. CDR1 and CDR2 (germline): MNHEY, SVGAGI. The CDR3 protein is CASKEGNTEAFF. CDR3 bases: TGTGCCAGCAAGGAGGGGAACACTGAAGCTTTCTTT.

The CDR3 is CASSFRDRANTGELFF. The CDR3 bases are TGTGCCAGCAGCTTCCGGGACAGGGCGAACACCGGGGAGCTGTTTTTT. The V call is TRBV7-9, the J call TRBJ2-2, with TRBD1 identical over 9 bases. Germline loops: CDR1 SEHNR, CDR2 FQNEAQ (reference sequence). Trimming removed 3 bases from V and 0 bases from J; junction bases left unmatched: 2. The CDR3 spans 16 residues.

The CDR3 DNA reads as TGCGCCAGCAGCCAAGCGGGTAGGGGCTTCGGTGGCTACACCTTC. Protein sequence: CASSQAGRGFGGYTF. The J gene is TRBJ1-2, the V gene TRBV4-1; TRBD1 might be the D (5 bases). There are 15 residues in the CDR3. Germline CDR1 and CDR2: MGHRA and YSYEKL. With 1 base removed from V and 7 bases from J, the gap between germline ends came to 16 bases.

The V gene is TRBV7-2, the J gene TRBJ1-2, with D perhaps TRBD1 (6 bases). Germline assignment: CDR1 SGHTA and CDR2 FQGNSA. Trimming pared 2 bases from V and 6 bases from J, leaving 16 bases between. The length of the CDR3 is 15 residues. The CDR3 coding sequence is TGTGCCAGCAGCTTACTTGGGGGCGAGTCAAATGGCTACACCTTC. It yields the protein CASSLLGGESNGYTF. Looking up the rest from reference TRBV7-2 and TRBJ1-2 gives the full variable domain: GAGVSQSPSNKVTEKGKDVELRCDPISGHTALYWYRQSLGQGLEFLIYFQGNSAPDKSGLPSDRFSAERTGGSVSTLTIQRTQQEDSAVYLCASSLLGGESNGYTFGSGTRLTVV.

This clone has more than one count but fewer than ten. The chain recombines TRBV5-5 with TRBJ1-5; tentatively, D is TRBD1 (5 bases). Germline assignment: CDR1 SGHKS and CDR2 YYEKEE (reference sequence). The CDR3 sequence is 14 residues long. V was cut by 3 bases and J by 4 bases, with 11 bases left in between. CDR3 in amino acids: CASSSRDGNQPQHF. CDR3 coding DNA: TGTGCCAGCAGCTCGCGGGACGGGAATCAGCCCCAGCATTTT.

The rearrangement uses TRBV7-6 and TRBJ1-1, with TRBD1 matching over 7 bases. Germline V gives CDR1 SGHVS, CDR2 FNYEAQ. The CDR3 runs to 17 residues. The V and J ends lost 2 bases and 0 bases, in that order; junction bases with no gene match: 9. For the CDR3, the DNA is TGTGCCAGCAGCTTAACCCAACCGGGGACAGTGAACACTGAAGCTTTCTTT. It encodes CASSLTQPGTVNTEAFF.

This clone was picked up one time. CDR3 sequence: CASSQDDKVDRVYYEQYF. In DNA form, the CDR3 reads TGCGCCAGCAGCCAAGATGATAAGGTGGACAGGGTTTACTACGAGCAGTACTTC. The chain uses TRBV4-3 and TRBJ2-7; TRBD1 matches at 8 bases. The CDR3 covers 18 residues. Trimming took 0 bases from V and 3 from J; bases not matched to a gene: 13. In germline, CDR1 is LGHNA, CDR2 YSLEER.

Of note for this clone: The junction shows a germline mismatch at one end, possibly a read error. The chain links TRBV6-1 to TRBJ1-5, with D perhaps TRBD1 (6 bases). The germline CDR1 and CDR2 sequences are MNHNS and SASEGT. This CDR3 contains 11 residues. DNA of the CDR3: TGTGCCAGCAGTGGGGGGACACCCGAGTATTTT. Amino acid sequence: CASSGGTPEYF.

The rearrangement joins TRBV18 to TRBJ1-1; D is ambiguous. Trimming shortened V by 9 bases and J by 4 bases, and 18 bases separated the two germline ends. The CDR3 contains 14 residues. Germline V gives CDR1 KGHSH, CDR2 LQKENI. CDR3 sequence (DNA): TGTGCCAGTTCTGCTATTCCGGAGGGCACTGAAGCTTTCTTT. It is translated as CASSAIPEGTEAFF.

This clone was seen at least ten times. V and J are TRBV4-1 and TRBJ1-4; 12 nucleotides agree with TRBD1. The ends lost 4 bases at V and 4 bases at J; junction bases unmatched: 7. This CDR3 is 17 amino acids long. Germline loops: CDR1 MGHRA, CDR2 YSYEKL. CDR3 residues: CASSPQGQGAINEKLFF. As DNA, the CDR3 is TGCGCCAGCAGCCCCCAGGGACAGGGGGCAATTAATGAAAAACTGTTTTTT.

The gene calls are TRBV19 and TRBJ1-5, with D perhaps matching TRBD1 (6 bases). This CDR3 is built from 13 residues. V was shortened by 5 bases and J by 7 bases, with 12 bases between the two germline ends. The germline V gene encodes CDR1 LNHDA and CDR2 SQIVND (reference sequence). The CDR3 coding sequence is TGTGCCAGTAGTGACGTACAGGGCCAGCCCCAGCATTTT. Translating it yields CASSDVQGQPQHF.

The chain carries TRBV7-2 and TRBJ2-7, with TRBD2 identical over 14 bases. The CDR3 runs to 16 residues. The germline CDR1 and CDR2 sequences are SGHTA and FQGNSA. Germline trimming cut 0 bases from V and 3 bases from J; bases unmatched to any gene: 1. CDR3 nucleotides: TGTGCCAGCAGCTTAGCGGGGACTAGCGGGGGCTACGAGCAGTACTTC. Its protein is CASSLAGTSGGYEQYF.

This chain uses TRBV2 with TRBJ1-2; maybe TRBD1 (5 bases). The CDR3 has 13 residues. V was clipped by 5 bases and J by 2 bases, with 9 bases between them. Germline CDR1 SNHLY, CDR2 FYNNEI. DNA of the CDR3: TGTGCCAGCAGTCCGACAGAAAACTATGGCTACACCTTC. It yields the protein CASSPTENYGYTF.

The chain uses TRBV7-9 and TRBJ2-5; D might be TRBD2 (6 bases). This CDR3 has 17 residues. V was cut by 9 bases and J by 4 bases, with 27 bases left in between. CDR1 and CDR2 (germline): SEHNR, FQNEAQ (reference sequence). The CDR3: CASGGGATSALGETQYF. The CDR3 region has the DNA TGTGCCAGTGGGGGAGGAGCAACGAGCGCCCTTGGAGAGACCCAGTACTTC.

The V and J genes are TRBV7-3 and TRBJ2-1; D gene ambiguous. The V end lost 5 bases, the J end lost 6 bases, and 8 bases lay between the germline ends. This CDR3 has 12 amino acids. The germline gives CDR1 SGHTA, CDR2 FQGTGA. The CDR3 DNA is TGTGCCAGCAGCAACTCGGTCAATGAGCAGTTCTTC. The encoded protein is CASSNSVNEQFF.

The chain uses TRBV7-2 and TRBJ1-5; a possible D gene is TRBD1 (5 bases). CDR1 is SGHTA and CDR2 is FQGNSA in the germline V gene. V gave up 3 bases and J gave up 9 bases, with 12 bases separating them. This CDR3 region has 13 residues. CDR3 sequence (DNA): TGTGCCAGCAGCTTCGGGACTTTGCGGCCCCAGCATTTT. Translated, it gives CASSFGTLRPQHF.

This clone has only a few counts. The chain carries TRBV2 and TRBJ1-2; no firm D call. V was trimmed by 8 bases and J by 7 bases, leaving 11 bases between them. This CDR3 contains 11 residues. The germline V gene has CDR1 SNHLY and CDR2 FYNNEI. The CDR3 DNA is TGTGCCAGCCGACAAGCCAGTGGCTACACCTTC. Its translation is CASRQASGYTF.

The chain combines TRBV28 with TRBJ1-1, with D possibly TRBD1 on 6 matching bases. Germline V gene data show CDR1 as MDHEN and CDR2 as SYDVKM. This CDR3 is 13 amino acids long. The V end was cut by 5 bases, the J end by 4 bases, with 11 bases between. This chain's CDR3 is CASSPGRGTEAFF. CDR3 nucleotide sequence: TGTGCCAGCAGTCCGGGCAGGGGCACTGAAGCTTTCTTT.